The 28 T cell receptor beta chains in this list originate from one sample, sequenced in a study of cytomegalovirus exposure and HLA in healthy donors. The PCR used 60 Vbeta and 13 Jbeta primers. TCRdb's table, derived via immunoSEQ multiplex PCR, lists solely in-frame clones and lacks some. Among about 140,000 clones listed, about 75% were seen once. The specimen was PBMCs. All receptors come from a man aged 18 to 30 in good health and CMV-seronegative.

V usage is TRBV11-2 and J usage is TRBJ1-2, with 7 nucleotides matching TRBD1. The CDR3 is 14 residues long. V was pared by 5 bases and J by 4 bases, with 7 bases of the junction left unmatched. Germline assignment: CDR1 SGHAT and CDR2 FQNNGV. CDR3 sequence (DNA): TGTGCCAGCAGCCGGGGACAGTCAACCTATGGCTACACCTTC. It codes for CASSRGQSTYGYTF. Supplemented by reference TRBV11-2 and TRBJ1-2, the full variable domain reads EAGVAQSPRYKIIEKRQSVAFWCNPISGHATLYWYQQILGQGPKLLIQFQNNGVVDDSQLPKDRFSAERLKGVDSTLKIQPAKLEDSAVYLCASSRGQSTYGYTFGSGTRLTVV.

Remarks on this clone: One end of the junction does not line up with germline, which may come from a read error. This rearrangement joins TRBV10-2 to TRBJ2-5; 13 bases match TRBD2. CDR1 is WSHSY, CDR2 SAAADI, per germline. CDR3 length equals 14 residues. The CDR3 nucleotides read TGCGCCAGCAGTACCGGGACTAGCGGGGTCTCTGGGGACTTC. Protein: CASSTGTSGVSGDF.

The V gene is TRBV6-1, the J gene TRBJ1-4; 11 bases map to TRBD1. V gave up 3 bases and J gave up 0 bases; unmatched junction bases: 3. The CDR3 consists of 17 residues. Germline V gives CDR1 MNHNS, CDR2 SASEGT. The CDR3 loop is CASSDGQGATTNEKLFF. Here the CDR3 DNA reads TGTGCCAGCAGTGACGGACAGGGGGCGACAACTAATGAAAAACTGTTTTTT.

This clone was found once. This chain joins TRBV7-7 and TRBJ2-5, with a possible D match to TRBD2 (5 bases). Trimming shortened V by 3 bases and J by 2 bases, and 7 bases separated the two germline ends. The CDR3 totals 13 residues. Germline CDR1 reads SSHAT; CDR2 reads FNYEAQ (reference sequence). The CDR3 spells CASSLGVQETQYF. CDR3 nucleotides: TGTGCCAGCAGCTTGGGAGTTCAAGAGACCCAGTACTTC.

The V gene is TRBV11-3, the J gene TRBJ2-7, with no clear D. The CDR3 is 14 residues long. CDR1 is SGHNT and CDR2 is YENEEA in the germline V gene. Trimming removed 4 bases from V and 3 bases from J, with 13 bases in between. The CDR3 DNA reads as TGTGCCAGCAGCTCGGCCAGGCCTTTCTACGAGCAGTACTTC. Its protein product is CASSSARPFYEQYF.

The chain couples TRBV5-1 to TRBJ2-3, with D possibly matching TRBD2 (6 bases). Trimming left V 2 bases short and J 2 bases short, with 21 bases between. Germline V gene lookup returns CDR1 SGHRS and CDR2 YFSETQ. There are 18 residues in the CDR3. This CDR3 is CASSLVAAKMFSTDTQYF. The CDR3 region has the DNA TGCGCCAGCAGCTTAGTAGCGGCTAAAATGTTCTCCACAGATACGCAGTATTTT.

This clone was seen a handful of times. The CDR3, as DNA: TGTGCCAGCAGACGAGCAACAGGGGATGGCACTGAAGCTTTCTTT. It translates to CASRRATGDGTEAFF. This rearrangement joins TRBV6-5 to TRBJ1-1, with 7 nucleotides matching TRBD1. J gave up 4 bases and V 6 bases, and 11 bases lay outside the gene matches. This CDR3 has 15 amino acids. The germline CDR1 and CDR2 sequences are MNHEY and SVGAGI.

The chain combines TRBV7-2 with TRBJ1-1; unclear D gene. V lost 2 bases to trimming and J lost 1 base, with 8 bases between them. Germline-derived CDR1 and CDR2 are SGHTA and FQGNSA. The CDR3 runs 14 residues. The CDR3 DNA reads TGTGCCAGCAGCTTAAACTGGAGGAACACTGAAGCTTTCTTT. Translation gives CASSLNWRNTEAFF.

The V gene is TRBV6-5, the J gene TRBJ1-2; D remains unclear. The CDR3 length is 13 residues. Germline CDR1 MNHEY, CDR2 SVGAGI. Trimming removed 2 bases at V and 6 bases at J, with 10 bases between. The CDR3 is CASSYMPSDGYTF. The CDR3 region has the DNA TGTGCCAGCAGTTACATGCCGAGTGATGGCTACACCTTC.

This chain's CDR3 is CASSKNSGGAYEQYF. DNA of the CDR3: TGTGCCAGCAGCAAAAATAGCGGGGGGGCCTACGAGCAGTACTTC. The chain is built from TRBV5-6 and TRBJ2-7, with TRBD2 identical over 11 bases. Unmatched junction bases numbered 5, after V lost 4 bases and J lost 2 bases. The CDR3 sequence is 15 residues long. Germline CDR1 is SGHDT and CDR2 is YYEEEE.

This clone was picked up a small number of times. V gene TRBV13 combines with J gene TRBJ1-3; 9 positions match TRBD1. Looked up from germline, CDR1 is PRHDT and CDR2 is FYEKMQ (reference sequence). The CDR3 consists of 16 residues. Unmatched junction bases numbered 7, after V lost 3 bases and J lost 4 bases. The CDR3 sequence: CASSLAVGQGGNTIYF. The CDR3 DNA is TGTGCCAGCAGCTTGGCTGTGGGACAGGGAGGAAACACCATATATTTT.

This clone was seen a few times. J is TRBJ1-5 and V is TRBV19; no firm D call. The CDR3 covers 15 residues. Trimming shortened V by 5 bases and J by 3 bases, and 14 bases separated the two germline ends. From germline, CDR1 is LNHDA and CDR2 SQIVND (reference sequence). DNA for the CDR3: TGTGCCAGTAGTTCGTCTGGGCAGATCAATCAGCCCCAGCATTTT. The encoded protein is CASSSSGQINQPQHF.

The chain is built from TRBV11-2 and TRBJ2-4; 8 bases fit TRBD1. CDR1 and CDR2 (germline): SGHAT, FQNNGV. This CDR3 has 15 amino acids. V trimming: 5 bases; J trimming: 6 bases; junction bases outside the gene matches: 9. The CDR3 sequence is CASSLTGQAVNIQYF. CDR3 bases: TGTGCCAGCAGCCTAACGGGACAGGCCGTAAACATTCAGTACTTC.

The chain is built from TRBV28 and TRBJ1-2; 8 bases match TRBD1. Trimming at V came to 4 bases and at J to 8 bases, leaving 15 bases not matched to a gene. Germline CDR1 and CDR2: MDHEN and SYDVKM. The CDR3 covers 16 residues. The CDR3 region has the DNA TGTGCCAGCAGTTCTCCCAGGGGGCGCTCTTTTTGGGGCTACACCTTC. Translation: CASSSPRGRSFWGYTF.

The chain employs TRBV6-1 and TRBJ1-4; TRBD1 is a possible D gene (5 bases). There are 13 residues in the CDR3. The V and J ends lost 5 bases and 5 bases respectively, with 9 bases between them. Germline V gene data show CDR1 as MNHNS and CDR2 as SASEGT. The CDR3 reads CASSRTQNEKLFF. The CDR3 region has the DNA TGTGCCAGCAGTAGGACACAAAATGAAAAACTGTTTTTT.

The V call is TRBV5-6, the J call TRBJ2-3; D is perhaps TRBD1 (5 bases). Germline V gene lookup returns CDR1 SGHDT and CDR2 YYEEEE. The CDR3 sequence is 14 residues long. Trimming removed 7 bases from V and 1 base from J, with 13 bases in between. In DNA form, the CDR3 reads TGTGCCAGCGCCTTACGACAGCGCACAGATACGCAGTATTTT. This translates into CASALRQRTDTQYF.

V gene TRBV10-1 combines with J gene TRBJ1-2; tentatively, D is TRBD1 (5 bases). From germline, CDR1 is WNHNN and CDR2 SYGVQD (reference sequence). The CDR3 has 13 amino acids. V was pared by 2 bases and J by 4 bases, with 8 bases between. The CDR3, as DNA: TGCGCCAGCAGTGAGGACAGTAGCTATGGCTACACCTTC. Its protein is CASSEDSSYGYTF.

The chain has TRBV10-2 and TRBJ2-7; 7 bases fit TRBD2. This CDR3 has 15 amino acids. V shed 0 bases and J 3 bases; nucleotides not matched to a gene: 5. The germline gives CDR1 WSHSY, CDR2 SAAADI. CDR3 sequence (DNA): TGCGCCAGCAGTGAGTCGACCGGACTAGACTACGAGCAGTACTTC. Translating it yields CASSESTGLDYEQYF.

This clone has only one observation. Distinct nucleotide sequences in the sample also encode this CDR3. The chain combines TRBV27 with TRBJ1-6; no clear D. V was cut by 2 bases and J by 13 bases, with 18 bases left in between. CDR3 length equals 15 residues. The germline CDR1 and CDR2 sequences are MNHEY and SMNVEV (reference sequence). The chain's CDR3 is CASSLAPVSRSPLHF. The CDR3 coding sequence is TGTGCCAGCAGTTTAGCCCCAGTAAGTCGCTCCCCCCTCCACTTT.

The J gene is TRBJ1-2, the V gene TRBV15; TRBD1 agrees at 9 bases. V dropped 1 base and J dropped 8; count of bases not matched to a gene: 8. The germline V gene has CDR1 LNHNV and CDR2 YYDKDF (reference sequence). This CDR3 comprises 15 residues. The CDR3 nucleotides read TGTGCCACCAGCAGAGCCCCGGGACAGGGCGTCGGCTACACCTTC. Translated, it gives CATSRAPGQGVGYTF.

This clone was observed a handful of times. This chain uses TRBV2 with TRBJ2-5; 11 nucleotides line up with TRBD2. The trim removed 8 bases at V and 2 bases at J, leaving 7 bases unmatched. The length of the CDR3 is 15 residues. Germline-derived CDR1 and CDR2 are SNHLY and FYNNEI. CDR3 sequence reads: CASVPIAGGQETQYF. The CDR3 coding sequence is TGTGCCAGCGTACCTATAGCGGGGGGGCAAGAGACCCAGTACTTC. The variable domain in full, completed from reference TRBV2 and TRBJ2-5, reads EPEVTQTPSHQVTQMGQEVILRCVPISNHLYFYWYRQILGQKVEFLVSFYNNEISEKSEIFDDQFSVERPDGSNFTLKIRSTKLEDSAMYFCASVPIAGGQETQYFGPGTRLLVL.

CDR3 sequence: CASSESGGGDTQYF. The CDR3 nucleotides read TGTGCCAGCAGTGAATCCGGGGGTGGAGATACGCAGTATTTT. The chain carries TRBV6-1 and TRBJ2-3, with D maybe TRBD2 (6 bases). Trimming removed 2 bases from V and 5 bases from J, with 11 bases in between. The CDR3 covers 14 residues. Germline CDR1 reads MNHNS; CDR2 reads SASEGT.

This chain joins TRBV7-3 and TRBJ1-2; no clear D. The CDR3 consists of 16 residues. V lost 4 bases and J 2 bases, leaving 17 bases between the germline ends. The germline V gene encodes CDR1 SGHTA and CDR2 FQGTGA. CDR3 protein: CASSSRAGRENYGYTF. The CDR3 DNA reads TGTGCCAGCAGCTCTCGAGCAGGACGGGAAAACTATGGCTACACCTTC.

The CDR3, as DNA: TGTGCCAGCAGCTTAGAAACAGGGGGCTGGACTAATGAAAAACTGTTTTTT. It codes for CASSLETGGWTNEKLFF. The gene calls are TRBV7-6 and TRBJ1-4; 9 bases match TRBD1. This CDR3 is built from 17 residues. Germline V CDR1 and CDR2: SGHVS, FNYEAQ. V trimming: 1 base; J trimming: 2 bases; junction bases outside the gene matches: 5.

This clone was observed a few times. As DNA, the CDR3 is TGTGCCAGCAGTGAAACCCACAAGGGGTTTGACACTGAAGCTTTCTTT. This sequence encodes CASSETHKGFDTEAFF. The genes are TRBV6-1 and TRBJ1-1; tentatively, D is TRBD1 (5 bases). CDR1 MNHNS and CDR2 SASEGT come from the germline V gene. The CDR3 runs 16 residues. Trimming pared 2 bases from V and 3 bases from J, leaving 16 bases between.

CDR3 sequence (DNA): TGTGCCTGGAGTCGGAGACTAGTCCCTGAGCAGTTCTTC. Its translation: CAWSRRLVPEQFF. The V call is TRBV30, the J call TRBJ2-1, with D maybe TRBD2 (6 bases). The germline CDR1 and CDR2 sequences are GTSNPN and SVGIG (reference sequence). The CDR3 totals 13 residues. Trimming removed 2 bases from V and 9 bases from J, with 14 bases in between.

This clone was seen just once. This sequence joins TRBV2 and TRBJ2-3, with 9 bases lining up with TRBD1. CDR3 length equals 17 residues. V lost 5 bases to trimming and J lost 1 base; unmatched junction nucleotides: 10. CDR1 and CDR2 from the germline V gene are SNHLY and FYNNEI. The CDR3 region is CASSQIRGQGRTDTQYF. In DNA form, the CDR3 reads TGTGCCAGCAGTCAAATCCGGGGACAGGGACGCACAGATACGCAGTATTTT. The variable domain in full, completed from reference TRBV2 and TRBJ2-3, reads EPEVTQTPSHQVTQMGQEVILRCVPISNHLYFYWYRQILGQKVEFLVSFYNNEISEKSEIFDDQFSVERPDGSNFTLKIRSTKLEDSAMYFCASSQIRGQGRTDTQYFGPGTRLTVL.

This rearrangement joins TRBV11-3 to TRBJ2-3; D uncertain. V was clipped by 2 bases and J by 2 bases, with 8 bases between them. The CDR3 is 14 amino acids. Germline V gene sequence: CDR1 SGHNT, CDR2 YENEEA. CDR3 sequence: CASSLPGITDTQYF. The CDR3 DNA sequence: TGTGCCAGCAGCTTACCAGGAATCACAGATACGCAGTATTTT. Complete variable domain (other parts from reference TRBV11-3 and TRBJ2-3): EAGVVQSPRYKIIEKKQPVAFWCNPISGHNTLYWYLQNLGQGPELLIRYENEEAVDDSQLPKDRFSAERLKGVDSTLKIQPAELGDSAVYLCASSLPGITDTQYFGPGTRLTVL.